Presented here are 18 T cell receptor beta chains from one specimen sequenced in a study of blood T cell repertoires in COVID-19. This table comes from immunoSEQ multiplex PCR, and its TCRdb copy is limited to in-frame clones, with some not included. The table lists over 130,000 clones, approximately 90% of them singletons. Specimen: peripheral blood. The receptors originated from a woman in her fifties or sixties with active or convalescent COVID-19.

This clone was seen a single time. The genes are TRBV5-6 and TRBJ2-5; 16 nucleotides align to TRBD2. With V trimmed by 3 bases and J by 5 bases, 4 bases remained unmatched. The CDR3 has 16 amino acids. Germline V gene lookup returns CDR1 SGHDT and CDR2 YYEEEE. The CDR3 DNA follows: TGTGCCAGCAGCTGGGGACTAGCGGGGGGGTTGGAGACCCAGTACTTC. It is translated as CASSWGLAGGLETQYF.

The gene calls are TRBV24-1 and TRBJ2-2, with no clear D. Deletions cut 3 bases from V and 2 bases from J, with 3 bases between. CDR1 is KGHDR, CDR2 SFDVKD, per germline. This CDR3 spans 13 amino acids. The CDR3 DNA is TGTGCCACCAGTGATCCTAACACCGGGGAGCTGTTTTTT. It is translated as CATSDPNTGELFF.

The gene calls are TRBV13 and TRBJ2-1; D gene unclear. The germline V gene has CDR1 PRHDT and CDR2 FYEKMQ (reference sequence). V was pared by 1 base and J by 0 bases, with 7 bases between. This CDR3 has 15 amino acids. The DNA for the CDR3 is TGTGCCAGCAGCTTAGACTCGAGCTCCTACAATGAGCAGTTCTTC. Translated, it gives CASSLDSSSYNEQFF.

The chain joins TRBV19 to TRBJ1-2; TRBD1 agrees at 10 bases. Germline lookup yields CDR1 LNHDA and CDR2 SQIVND (reference sequence). This CDR3 is 14 amino acids long. V lost 7 bases and J lost 2; bases outside the gene matches: 4. CDR3 in amino acids: CASKSTGGNYGYTF. The CDR3 nucleotides are TGTGCCAGTAAATCGACAGGGGGCAACTATGGCTACACCTTC.

V usage is TRBV5-1 and J usage is TRBJ2-1, with 7 bases fitting TRBD1. Trimming took 7 bases from V and 5 from J; bases not matched to a gene: 9. Germline V gene sequence: CDR1 SGHRS, CDR2 YFSETQ. CDR3 length: 14 amino acids. The CDR3 protein is CASAVGTANNEQFF. The CDR3 DNA is TGCGCCAGCGCTGTTGGGACAGCAAACAATGAGCAGTTCTTC.

This chain connects TRBV7-9 to TRBJ1-3; TRBD1 aligns across 7 bases. The CDR3 is 14 residues long. Germline values: CDR1 SEHNR, CDR2 FQNEAQ (reference sequence). With 4 bases clipped from V and 2 bases from J, the junction kept 2 bases outside the gene matches. The CDR3 region has the DNA TGTGCCAGCAGCTCGACAGGGACTGGAAACACCATATATTTT. Its translation: CASSSTGTGNTIYF. Complete variable domain (other parts from reference TRBV7-9 and TRBJ1-3): DTGVSQNPRHKITKRGQNVTFRCDPISEHNRLYWYRQTLGQGPEFLTYFQNEAQLEKSRLLSDRFSAERPKGSFSTLEIQRTEQGDSAMYLCASSSTGTGNTIYFGEGSWLTVV.

J is TRBJ2-1 and V is TRBV7-2; the D gene is possibly TRBD2 (6 bases). V shed 0 bases and J shed 4 bases, with 13 bases lying between them. This CDR3 has 16 residues. Germline values: CDR1 SGHTA, CDR2 FQGNSA. This CDR3 is CASSLARGSGYNEQFF. The DNA of the CDR3 is TGTGCCAGCAGCTTAGCCCGTGGTAGCGGATACAATGAGCAGTTCTTC. Together with reference TRBV7-2 and TRBJ2-1, the CDR3 gives the full variable domain: GAGVSQSPSNKVTEKGKDVELRCDPISGHTALYWYRQSLGQGLEFLIYFQGNSAPDKSGLPSDRFSAERTGGSVSTLTIQRTQQEDSAVYLCASSLARGSGYNEQFFGPGTRLTVL.

Only a few counts were recorded for this clone. This sequence joins TRBV7-9 and TRBJ2-7; 7 bases map to TRBD1. CDR3 size: 15 residues. Looked up from germline, CDR1 is SEHNR and CDR2 is FQNEAQ (reference sequence). Trimming cost V 5 bases and J 0 bases; bases outside gene matches: 7. CDR3 in amino acids: CASSRLGDSSYEQYF. The CDR3 DNA reads TGTGCCAGCAGCCGGCTCGGGGACAGCTCCTACGAGCAGTACTTC.

The chain has TRBV6-2 or TRBV6-3 and TRBJ1-1; D ambiguous. The CDR3 totals 14 residues. V lost 2 bases to trimming and J lost 0 bases, with 7 bases between them. The germline CDR1 and CDR2 sequences are MNHEY and SVGEGT. In DNA, the CDR3 is TGTGCCAGCAGTTACGTTGTAATGAACACTGAAGCTTTCTTT. Its protein product is CASSYVVMNTEAFF.

The chain joins TRBV7-9 to TRBJ1-2; tentatively, D is TRBD1 (6 bases). V was pared by 7 bases and J by 8 bases, with 17 bases between. Per the germline V gene, CDR1 is SEHNR and CDR2 is FQNEAQ (reference sequence). The CDR3 has 13 residues. This CDR3 is CASNRGAGPGYTF. CDR3 sequence (DNA): TGTGCCAGCAACCGGGGGGCGGGGCCCGGCTACACCTTC.

The rearrangement joins TRBV18 to TRBJ1-2, with 7 nucleotides matching TRBD1. The CDR3 runs 14 residues. J gave up 3 bases and V 5 bases, and 6 bases lay outside the gene matches. Germline loops: CDR1 KGHSH, CDR2 LQKENI. DNA for the CDR3: TGTGCCAGCTCAAACCAGGGGGAGGACTATGGCTACACCTTC. Translation: CASSNQGEDYGYTF.

This chain joins TRBV29-1 and TRBJ2-7, with TRBD2 identical over 11 bases. Germline values: CDR1 SQVTM, CDR2 ANQGSEA. The V segment lost 6 bases and the J segment 3 bases; nucleotides outside the gene matches: 7. The CDR3 loop spans 14 amino acids. The DNA for the CDR3 is TGCAGCGTCAACCTAGCGGGGGGTCTCTACGAGCAGTACTTC. Translation gives CSVNLAGGLYEQYF.

V usage is TRBV10-3 and J usage is TRBJ1-2, with D tentatively TRBD1 (6 bases). Germline lookup yields CDR1 ENHRY and CDR2 SYGVKD. V was clipped by 6 bases and J by 3 bases, with 11 bases between them. This CDR3 is 13 amino acids long. CDR3 sequence reads: CAIRWTDDYGYTF. CDR3 nucleotide sequence: TGTGCCATCAGATGGACAGATGACTATGGCTACACCTTC.

The chain recombines TRBV6-5 with TRBJ1-1; a possible D gene is TRBD1 (6 bases). Germline CDR1 MNHEY, CDR2 SVGAGI. Trimming removed 8 bases at V and 0 bases at J, with 16 bases between. The CDR3 runs 15 residues. The CDR3 reads CASPSRGAMNTEAFF. CDR3 bases: TGTGCCAGCCCGAGTCGGGGGGCAATGAACACTGAAGCTTTCTTT.

This chain connects TRBV5-1 to TRBJ2-1, with TRBD2 as a possible D gene (5 bases). The CDR3 contains 13 residues. Per germline, CDR1 SGHRS and CDR2 YFSETQ. Deletions cut 4 bases from V and 6 bases from J, with 11 bases between. CDR3 sequence reads: CASSPGGVNEQFF. CDR3 nucleotide sequence: TGCGCCAGCAGCCCCGGAGGTGTCAATGAGCAGTTCTTC.

This rearrangement joins TRBV11-1 to TRBJ2-1, with 7 positions matching TRBD1. This CDR3 contains 16 residues. V was clipped by 3 bases and J by 2 bases; unmatched bases: 7. Germline V lookup: CDR1 SGHAT, CDR2 FQDESV (reference sequence). Written as DNA, the CDR3 is TGTGCCAGCAGCTTCAATGAAGGGGGCACCTACAATGAGCAGTTCTTC. The encoded protein is CASSFNEGGTYNEQFF.

The chain uses TRBV12-3 or TRBV12-4 and TRBJ1-5; no definite D call. The CDR3 is 13 residues long. V gave up 1 base and J gave up 5 bases, with 6 bases separating them. The CDR3 sequence: CASSLGQDQPQHF. The DNA for the CDR3 is TGTGCCAGCAGTTTAGGGCAGGATCAGCCCCAGCATTTT.

In this sample, this clone turned up once. The chain carries TRBV24-1 and TRBJ1-5, with 7 bases aligning to TRBD1. V was clipped by 5 bases and J by 1 base; unmatched bases: 7. CDR1 KGHDR and CDR2 SFDVKD come from the germline V gene. CDR3 length: 16 residues. DNA of the CDR3: TGTGCCACCAGTGGGGAGACAGGGATCAGCAATCAGCCCCAGCATTTT. Its translation: CATSGETGISNQPQHF.